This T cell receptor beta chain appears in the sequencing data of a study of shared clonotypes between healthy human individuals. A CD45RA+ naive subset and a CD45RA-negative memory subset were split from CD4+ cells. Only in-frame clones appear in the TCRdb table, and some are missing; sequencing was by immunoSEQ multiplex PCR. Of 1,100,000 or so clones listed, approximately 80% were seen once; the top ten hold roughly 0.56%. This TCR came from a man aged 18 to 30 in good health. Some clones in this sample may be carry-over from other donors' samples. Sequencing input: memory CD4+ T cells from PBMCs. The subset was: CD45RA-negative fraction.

CDR3 coding DNA: TGTGCCAGCAGTTTCCTAGCGGGAGAGGATGAGCAGTTCTTC. Translated, it gives CASSFLAGEDEQFF. V is TRBV27 and J is TRBJ2-1; TRBD2 agrees at 10 bases. CDR1 MNHEY and CDR2 SMNVEV come from the germline V gene (reference sequence). The CDR3 sequence is 14 residues long. The J segment lost 8 bases and the V segment lost 3 bases, leaving 4 bases of the junction unmatched.